These T cell receptor beta chains were read from a single sample in a study of cytomegalovirus exposure and HLA in healthy donors. Data came from immunoSEQ multiplex PCR; TCRdb stores just in-frame clones and leaves some out. The profile covers about 100,000 clones, with around 74% appearing a single time and 12% to 15% taken by the ten largest. The material sequenced was PBMCs. Receptors were obtained from a male donor in good health and CMV-seropositive. CDR3s include the opening cysteine and the closing phenylalanine or tryptophan. The D gene is left open where the match is weak. The size field is filled for only some rows; it gives once, few, many or a size class.

D | J | size | V | DNA | CDR3
- | TRBJ1-1 | - | TRBV27 | TGTGCCAGCAGTTTATCAAGGGGTTGGGCAGACGGAGACCGTGAAGCTTTCTTT | CASSLSRGWADGDREAFF
- | TRBJ1-2 | - | TRBV5-1 | TGCGCCAGCAGCTTGGATCTGGACAGAGTCTATGGCTACACCTTC | CASSLDLDRVYGYTF
- | TRBJ1-5 | - | TRBV30 | TGTGCCTGGAGCCTCACTACCTCTGGGCAGCCCCAGCATTTT | CAWSLTTSGQPQHF
- | TRBJ2-2 | - | TRBV11-2 | TGTGCCAGCAGCTTAGAGGGGGCTTACACCGGGGAGCTGTTTTTT | CASSLEGAYTGELFF
TRBD1 | TRBJ2-7 | once | TRBV6-1 | TGTGCCAGCAGTGGGGGACAGAACTACGAGCAGTACTTC | CASSGGQNYEQYF
- | TRBJ2-5 | once | TRBV5-8 | TGTGCCAGCAGCTTGGACGGGGGAAACCAAGAGACCCAGTACTTC | CASSLDGGNQETQYF
- | TRBJ1-2 | once | TRBV18 | TGTGCCAGCTCTAGGACATCCTCCTATGGCTACACCTTC | CASSRTSSYGYTF
TRBD2 | TRBJ2-1 | - | TRBV12-5 | TGTGCTAGTGGTTTGACGAGCGGGGCGTACAATGAGCAGTTCTTC | CASGLTSGAYNEQFF
TRBD2 | TRBJ2-7 | - | TRBV7-2 | TGTGCCAGCAGCTCCGGGGGGTCCTACGAGCAGTACTTC | CASSSGGSYEQYF
- | TRBJ1-2 | - | TRBV7-2 | TGTGCCACGCCCCCGCGGCGAGATTATGGCTACACCTTC | CATPPRRDYGYTF
TRBD1 | TRBJ1-1 | once | TRBV11-2 | TGTGCCAGCAGCACACAGGGGGACACTGAAGCTTTCTTT | CASSTQGDTEAFF
TRBD1 | TRBJ1-5 | - | TRBV15 | TGTGCCACCAGCAGGACAGGGGAGTTCGGTCAGCCCCAGCATTTT | CATSRTGEFGQPQHF
TRBD1 | TRBJ1-3 | - | TRBV6-6 | TGTGCCAGCAGTTTCTTTACAAGGGACAGTGGAAACACCATATATTTT | CASSFFTRDSGNTIYF
- | TRBJ1-1 | - | TRBV19 | TGTGCCAGTACCAGGGGCGAGGTTGGGGCTGAAGCTTTCTTT | CASTRGEVGAEAFF
TRBD1 | TRBJ2-5 | few | TRBV5-1 | TGCGCCAGCAGCTCGGACGGACAGGGAGAACAAGAGACCCAGTACTTC | CASSSDGQGEQETQYF
TRBD2 | TRBJ2-3 | - | TRBV4-3 | TGCGCCAGCAGCCAAACCTGGGGGGGTCGAGGGGATACGCAGTATTTT | CASSQTWGGRGDTQYF
- | TRBJ2-7 | - | TRBV7-9 | TGTTCCAGCAGCTTAGACAGATACGAGCAGTACTTC | CSSSLDRYEQYF
TRBD1 | TRBJ2-5 | many | TRBV4-1 | TGCGCCAGCAGCCAAGGACAGGGGGACTTAGAGACCCAGTACTTC | CASSQGQGDLETQYF
TRBD1 | TRBJ2-5 | - | TRBV5-5 | TGTGCCAGCAGCGTTGGGACAGTTCAGTACCAAGAGACCCAGTACTTC | CASSVGTVQYQETQYF
TRBD1 | TRBJ1-1 | - | TRBV5-5 | TGTGCCAGCAGCCTCGGGACAGGGGGGGGAAACACTGAAGCTTTCTTT | CASSLGTGGGNTEAFF
- | TRBJ1-5 | - | TRBV4-1 | TGTGCCAGCAGCCAAGAACTATCAGGGAACTATCAGCCCCAGCATTTT | CASSQELSGNYQPQHF
TRBD2 | TRBJ2-2 | few | TRBV4-2 | TGTGCCAGCAGCCAAGATCAAGCCAGCGGGGGGGCCAGCGGGGAGCTGTTTTTT | CASSQDQASGGASGELFF
- | TRBJ1-2 | - | TRBV5-4 | TGTGCCAGCAGCATGGGGACTTCTAAGGCCGCCTCTGGCTACACCTTC | CASSMGTSKAASGYTF
- | TRBJ2-7 | - | TRBV10-3 | TGTGCCATCAGTGAGTCGGGGCACAGGGAGATGGACGAGCAGTACTTC | CAISESGHREMDEQYF
- | TRBJ1-5 | - | TRBV2 | TGTGCCAGCAGTCGCAGGGTACTCAGCAATCAGCCCCAGCATTTT | CASSRRVLSNQPQHF
- | TRBJ2-7 | - | TRBV29-1 | TGCAGCGTGCTCCAGGGAATGGTTTCCTACGAGCAGTACTTC | CSVLQGMVSYEQYF
TRBD1 | TRBJ2-1 | - | TRBV15 | TGTGCCACCAGCAGACCCACCGGGACAGGGGTCAATGAGCAGTTCTTC | CATSRPTGTGVNEQFF
- | TRBJ1-2 | - | TRBV5-6 | TGTGCCAGCTGCTTCGTCCAGGCGAACTATGGCTACACCTTC | CASCFVQANYGYTF
- | TRBJ2-7 | - | TRBV30 | TGTGCCTGGATTCCCTCGACAGAGAGCTCCTACGAGCAGTACTTC | CAWIPSTESSYEQYF
- | TRBJ1-1 | - | TRBV29-1 | TGCAGCGTTGCTGGGGGAGGTAGTACTGAAGCTTTCTTT | CSVAGGGSTEAFF
- | TRBJ2-7 | - | TRBV5-1 | TGCGCCAGCAGCTTGGAGCAGGGAACCTCCTACGAGCAGTACTTC | CASSLEQGTSYEQYF
TRBD1 | TRBJ2-3 | few | TRBV7-9 | TGTGCCAGCAGGGGGACAGCCACAGATACGCAGTATTTT | CASRGTATDTQYF
TRBD1 | TRBJ1-2 | once | TRBV5-6 | TGTGCCAGCAGCCCCCTGGGGACCGGGACAGGGGAAGACTATGGCTACACCTTC | CASSPLGTGTGEDYGYTF
- | TRBJ1-6 | - | TRBV11-2 | TGTGCCAGCAGCTTGAGGGACTTTAATTCACCCCTCCACTTT | CASSLRDFNSPLHF
- | TRBJ1-1 | - | TRBV9 | TGTGCCAGCAGCAACAGGGCAACGGGAGGGTGGGAAGCTTTCTTT | CASSNRATGGWEAFF
- | TRBJ2-6 | - | TRBV14 | TGTGCCAGCAGCCCTCCCTCTGGGGCCAACGTCCTGACTTTC | CASSPPSGANVLTF